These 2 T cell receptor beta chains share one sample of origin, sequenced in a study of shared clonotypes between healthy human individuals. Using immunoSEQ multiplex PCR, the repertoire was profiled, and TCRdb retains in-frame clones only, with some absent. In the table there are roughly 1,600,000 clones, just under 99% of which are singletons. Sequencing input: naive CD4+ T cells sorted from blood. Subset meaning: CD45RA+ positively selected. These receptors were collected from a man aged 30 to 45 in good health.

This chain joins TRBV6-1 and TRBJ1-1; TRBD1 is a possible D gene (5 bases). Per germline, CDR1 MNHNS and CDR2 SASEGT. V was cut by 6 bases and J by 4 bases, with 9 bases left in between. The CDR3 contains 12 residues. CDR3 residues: CASSLTVTEAFF. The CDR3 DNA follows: TGTGCCAGCAGCCTGACAGTCACTGAAGCTTTCTTT.

The DNA of the CDR3 is TGTGCCAGCAGCCCGGGACTAGCGGTCTACGAGCAGTACTTC. Translated: CASSPGLAVYEQYF. This sequence joins TRBV7-2 and TRBJ2-7; 11 positions match TRBD2. After removal of 5 bases from V and 3 bases from J, the junction contained 3 bases not matched to a gene. The CDR3 covers 14 residues. CDR1 and CDR2 from the germline V gene are SGHTA and FQGNSA. Based on the CDR3 plus reference TRBV7-2 and TRBJ2-7, the full variable domain is GAGVSQSPSNKVTEKGKDVELRCDPISGHTALYWYRQSLGQGLEFLIYFQGNSAPDKSGLPSDRFSAERTGGSVSTLTIQRTQQEDSAVYLCASSPGLAVYEQYFGPGTRLTVT.